These T cell receptor beta chains were read from a single sample in a study of blood T cells in healthy people across ages. TCRdb used MiXCR to reprocess the 5' RACE reads, holding one entry per CDR3 protein. The sample lists 600,000 to 900,000 distinct CDR3 sequences, roughly 25% occurring once. These data were also reused for a study on T cells of mothers and their children.

Material for sequencing was blood. The receptors were sampled from a boy aged 10-17 years in good health. Both conserved end residues are part of each CDR3. Fields, in order: J gene, clone size, V gene, D gene, CDR3 protein, CDR3 DNA. A D gene is named only where the DNA matches it firmly. Size values are once, few and many counts, or a class for expanded clones, and some rows have none.

>TRBJ2-7|.|TRBV5-4|.
CASTTQTRGGACEQYF
TGTGCCAGCACCACACAGACCAGGGGAGGAGCCTGCGAGCAGTACTTC
>TRBJ2-5|few|TRBV28|.
CASSVYGSRETQYF
TGTGCCAGCAGTGTATATGGGTCGCGGGAGACCCAGTACTTC
>TRBJ1-2|few|TRBV19|.
CASSDGYGYTF
TGTGCCAGTAGTGACGGTTATGGCTACACCTTC
>TRBJ2-1|few|TRBV9|.
CASSAEPLRGEQFF
TGTGCCAGCAGCGCCGAACCCCTAAGAGGAGAGCAGTTCTTC
>TRBJ2-5|.|TRBV6-2/TRBV6-3|.
CASSYSTSGDVETQYF
TGTGCCAGCAGTTACTCGACGTCAGGGGATGTAGAGACCCAGTACTTC
>TRBJ2-4|few|TRBV29-1|TRBD1
CSGTRGAKNIQYF
TGCAGCGGCACCAGGGGGGCCAAAAACATTCAGTACTTC
>TRBJ2-7|.|TRBV7-9|.
CASSLSMGYHEQYF
TGTGCCAGCAGCTTATCTATGGGTTACCACGAGCAGTACTTC
>TRBJ2-5|many|TRBV11-2|TRBD2
CASSFLAGRGETQYF
TGTGCCAGCAGCTTCCTTGCGGGGCGGGGGGAGACCCAGTACTTC
>TRBJ2-4|.|TRBV30|.
CAWSQGNIQYF
TGTGCCTGGAGCCAGGGAAACATTCAGTACTTC
>TRBJ2-7|few|TRBV2|TRBD1
CASSEGGQGYEQYF
TGTGCCAGCAGTGAAGGAGGACAGGGCTACGAGCAGTACTTC
>TRBJ1-1|few|TRBV5-1|.
CASRDTTNTEAFF
TGCGCCAGCAGGGACACGACCAACACTGAAGCTTTCTTT
>TRBJ1-1|few|TRBV24-1|.
CATSASGKHTEAFF
TGTGCCACCAGTGCTTCAGGGAAGCACACTGAAGCTTTCTTT
>TRBJ2-3|few|TRBV5-1|.
CASSLGRDWYPTDTQYF
TGCGCCAGCAGCTTGGGAAGGGATTGGTATCCCACAGATACGCAGTATTTT
>TRBJ2-7|few|TRBV12-3/TRBV12-4|.
CASSSPGLTYEQYF
TGTGCCAGCAGTTCCCCGGGACTGACCTACGAGCAGTACTTC
>TRBJ2-2|many|TRBV7-6|.
CASRPLTGANTGELFF
TGTGCCAGCAGGCCCCTGACAGGAGCGAACACCGGGGAGCTGTTTTTT
>TRBJ2-1|many|TRBV7-2|.
CASSLGINNEQFF
TGTGCCAGCAGCTTAGGAATCAACAATGAGCAGTTCTTC
>TRBJ2-1|.|TRBV28|TRBD2
CASSSRTRLSLLGEVGNGQFF
TGTGCCAGCAGTTCCAGGACTAGGTTGTCTTTACTAGGGGAGGTGGGTAATGGGCAGTTCTTC
>TRBJ2-4|few|TRBV28|.
CASSLSAVPAKNIQYF
TGTGCCAGCAGTTTATCGGCAGTCCCGGCCAAAAACATTCAGTACTTC
>TRBJ1-2|few|TRBV5-4|.
CASSLGRPNGYTF
TGTGCCAGCAGCCTAGGCAGGCCCAATGGCTACACCTTC
>TRBJ2-5|.|TRBV30|.
CAWSNTRYQETQYF
TGTGCCTGGAGTAACACTAGGTACCAAGAGACCCAGTACTTC
>TRBJ2-1|.|TRBV10-1|TRBD1
CASSERVGTGEVNEQFF
TGCGCCAGCAGTGAGAGGGTGGGGACAGGGGAGGTAAATGAGCAGTTCTTC
>TRBJ2-2|few|TRBV11-2|TRBD2
CASSLVAGGPDGELFF
TGTGCCAGCAGCTTAGTAGCGGGGGGGCCGGACGGGGAGCTGTTTTTT
>TRBJ1-5|.|TRBV6-2/TRBV6-3|.
CASTVGWNIGQPQHF
TGTGCCAGCACCGTCGGGTGGAATATCGGTCAGCCCCAGCATTTT
>TRBJ1-4|.|TRBV7-2|TRBD1
CASSSDRAEKLFF
TGTGCCAGCAGCTCGGACAGGGCTGAAAAACTGTTTTTT
>TRBJ2-7|.|TRBV7-9|.
CASSRLRQSGTHEQYF
TGTGCCAGCAGCCGATTGAGACAGTCCGGTACGCACGAGCAGTACTTC
>TRBJ2-3|.|TRBV2|.
CASARTSTDTQYF
TGTGCCAGCGCGAGGACCAGCACAGATACGCAGTATTTT
>TRBJ1-2|once|TRBV7-9|.
CASSLVEGGGYTF
TGTGCCAGCAGCTTAGTGGAGGGCGGTGGCTACACCTTC
>TRBJ1-1|.|TRBV27|.
CASTSGAQGLTEAFF
TGTGCCAGCACATCGGGGGCCCAAGGTCTCACTGAAGCTTTCTTT
>TRBJ2-7|few|TRBV20-1|.
CSAHKKSGAEQYF
TGCAGTGCTCACAAAAAGTCAGGCGCCGAGCAGTACTTC
>TRBJ1-2|few|TRBV12-3/TRBV12-4|.
CASSLNLGPLYGYTF
TGTGCCAGCAGTTTAAATCTAGGGCCCCTTTATGGCTACACCTTC
>TRBJ1-5|.|TRBV12-3/TRBV12-4|.
CASSPSNSNQPQHF
TGTGCCAGCAGTCCCTCAAATAGCAATCAGCCCCAGCATTTT
>TRBJ2-7|.|TRBV27|.
CASSWQSTSYEQYF
TGTGCCAGCAGTTGGCAGTCAACCTCCTACGAGCAGTACTTC
>TRBJ2-1|.|TRBV29-1|.
CSASAAYFNEQFF
TGCAGCGCTTCAGCGGCTTACTTCAATGAGCAGTTCTTC
>TRBJ2-5|.|TRBV29-1|TRBD1
CSTRQGAAETQYF
TGCAGCACAAGACAGGGAGCCGCCGAGACCCAGTACTTC
>TRBJ2-7|few|TRBV7-2|.
CASSYRGGGTDFEQYF
TGTGCCAGCAGCTACAGAGGAGGAGGAACTGATTTCGAGCAGTACTTC
>TRBJ2-5|few|TRBV28|.
CASSAPMGQSQETQYF
TGTGCCAGCAGTGCCCCGATGGGGCAAAGCCAAGAGACCCAGTACTTC
>TRBJ1-1|few|TRBV29-1|TRBD1
CSVEQAEDRAGDTEAFF
TGCAGCGTTGAGCAGGCTGAGGACAGGGCTGGGGATACTGAAGCTTTCTTT
>TRBJ1-2|few|TRBV11-2|.
CASKKGSNYGYTF
TGTGCCAGCAAGAAGGGGAGTAACTATGGCTACACCTTC
>TRBJ2-7|few|TRBV9|.
CASSVGGGNEQYF
TGTGCCAGCAGCGTAGGCGGTGGAAACGAGCAGTACTTC
>TRBJ2-7|.|TRBV18|TRBD1
CASSPEDRGFIYEQYF
TGTGCCAGCTCACCCGAAGACAGGGGGTTTATCTACGAGCAGTACTTC
>TRBJ1-6|.|TRBV25-1|.
CASSVPGVNSPLHF
TGTGCCAGCAGTGTCCCGGGGGTGAACTCACCCCTCCACTTT
>TRBJ2-7|.|TRBV20-1|.
CSASGGDYEQYF
TGCAGTGCTAGCGGGGGCGACTACGAGCAGTACTTC
>TRBJ2-1|.|TRBV5-1|TRBD2
CASSLRPSGLPYNEQFF
TGCGCCAGCAGCTTGAGGCCTAGCGGACTACCATACAATGAGCAGTTCTTC
>TRBJ2-7|few|TRBV6-5|TRBD1
CASFPGQGTHEQYF
TGTGCCAGCTTTCCGGGACAGGGGACCCACGAGCAGTACTTC
>TRBJ2-5|few|TRBV12-3/TRBV12-4|TRBD2
CASCLGGAGETQYF
TGTGCCAGCTGCCTCGGGGGGGCTGGAGAGACCCAGTACTTC
>TRBJ1-2|few|TRBV13|.
CASSPPSSESYTF
TGTGCCAGCAGCCCCCCCTCGAGTGAGAGCTACACCTTC
>TRBJ2-1|.|TRBV20-1|.
CSARPPGSSYNEQFF
TGCAGTGCTAGACCCCCCGGGAGCTCCTACAATGAGCAGTTCTTC
>TRBJ1-2|few|TRBV6-5|.
CASSQPGDGYTF
TGTGCCAGCAGTCAACCAGGGGACGGCTACACCTTC
>TRBJ2-3|.|TRBV20-1|.
CSARWGEGTDTQYF
TGCAGTGCTAGATGGGGGGAGGGCACAGATACGCAGTATTTT